What follows are 23 T cell receptor beta chains derived from one specimen sequenced in a study of blood T cell repertoires in COVID-19. Clones were sequenced by immunoSEQ multiplex PCR, and TCRdb holds only the in-frame ones, with some missing. This sample has about 150,000 clones, with around 86% found just once. The sample taken for sequencing was peripheral blood. The source is a woman older than 75 with COVID-19, enrolled during active disease.

This chain links TRBV7-3 with TRBJ2-2; D is possibly TRBD2 (5 bases). CDR3 length: 16 amino acids. In germline, CDR1 is SGHTA, CDR2 FQGTGA. Trimming removed 1 base from V and 0 bases from J, with 9 bases in between. This CDR3 reads CASSLNAGSNTGELFF. In nucleotides, the CDR3 is TGTGCCAGCAGCTTAAATGCGGGTTCGAACACCGGGGAGCTGTTTTTT.

CDR3: CASSLGLAENEQFF. The CDR3 bases are TGTGCCAGCAGCTTAGGACTAGCGGAAAATGAGCAGTTCTTC. This chain joins TRBV7-7 and TRBJ2-1, with 9 bases matching TRBD2. Per the germline V gene, CDR1 is SSHAT and CDR2 is FNYEAQ (reference sequence). V lost 1 base to trimming and J lost 7 bases; unmatched junction nucleotides: 2. The CDR3 contains 14 residues.

CDR3 sequence (DNA): TGTGCCAGCAGCACCCTGATGACACCGATGAACACTGAAGCTTTCTTT. It yields the protein CASSTLMTPMNTEAFF. The genes are TRBV11-2 and TRBJ1-1; D is ambiguous. Germline lookup yields CDR1 SGHAT and CDR2 FQNNGV. V was clipped by 5 bases and J by 0 bases, with 16 bases between them. The CDR3 is made up of 16 amino acids.

This clone was counted a single time. The genes are TRBV2 and TRBJ2-1; 8 nucleotides line up with TRBD1. Germline V gene sequence: CDR1 SNHLY, CDR2 FYNNEI. CDR3 length equals 13 residues. With V trimmed by 6 bases and J by 5 bases, 3 bases remained unmatched. This chain's CDR3 is CASSQDRDNEQFF. Here the CDR3 DNA reads TGTGCCAGCAGCCAGGACAGGGACAATGAGCAGTTCTTC.

This chain connects TRBV19 to TRBJ2-5, with D perhaps matching TRBD2 (5 bases). Germline values: CDR1 LNHDA, CDR2 SQIVND (reference sequence). V was pared by 3 bases and J by 3 bases, with 11 bases between. The CDR3 spans 14 residues. The CDR3 loop reads CASSMPGLEETQYF. DNA for the CDR3: TGTGCCAGTAGTATGCCGGGGTTGGAAGAGACCCAGTACTTC.

The J gene is TRBJ1-5, the V gene TRBV3-1 (or the pseudogene TRBV3-2); no firm D call. This CDR3 is built from 14 residues. Germline-derived CDR1 and CDR2 are LGHDT and YNNKEL (reference sequence). V was cut by 0 bases and J by 4 bases, with 7 bases left in between. The CDR3 sequence: CASSQDTTNQPQHF. CDR3 bases: TGTGCCAGCAGCCAAGATACGACTAATCAGCCCCAGCATTTT.

The chain carries TRBV5-1 and TRBJ1-2, with 7 bases identical to TRBD1. Unmatched junction bases numbered 4, after V lost 2 bases and J lost 3 bases. CDR1 is SGHRS and CDR2 is YFSETQ in the germline V gene. The CDR3 has 14 amino acids. This CDR3 reads CASSFDRDDYGYTF. CDR3 coding DNA: TGCGCCAGCAGCTTTGACAGGGATGACTATGGCTACACCTTC.

The count of this clone is one. J is TRBJ2-1 and V is TRBV7-3, with 7 bases fitting TRBD1. The CDR3 consists of 15 residues. Germline V gives CDR1 SGHTA, CDR2 FQGTGA. V lost 2 bases and J lost 10; bases outside the gene matches: 11. The CDR3 bases are TGTGCCAGCAGCTTAGGGGCAGGGGGACCTCTAGAGCAGTTCTTC. Amino acids: CASSLGAGGPLEQFF. Full variable domain (outside the CDR3, taken from reference TRBV7-3 and TRBJ2-1): GAGVSQTPSNKVTEKGKYVELRCDPISGHTALYWYRQSLGQGPEFLIYFQGTGAADDSGLPNDRFFAVRPEGSVSTLKIQRTERGDSAVYLCASSLGAGGPLEQFFGPGTRLTVL.

There are a few counts of this clone. The chain carries TRBV9 and TRBJ2-3; a weak D match, TRBD1 (6 bases). With 4 bases removed from V and 0 bases from J, the gap between germline ends came to 12 bases. Germline-derived CDR1 and CDR2 are SGDLS and YYNGEE. The CDR3 totals 15 residues. CDR3 in DNA: TGTGCCAGCAGCTTACTTACAGGGAGCACAGATACGCAGTATTTT. Translated: CASSLLTGSTDTQYF. Together with reference TRBV9 and TRBJ2-3, the CDR3 gives the full variable domain: DSGVTQTPKHLITATGQRVTLRCSPRSGDLSVYWYQQSLDQGLQFLIQYYNGEERAKGNILERFSAQQFPDLHSELNLSSLELGDSALYFCASSLLTGSTDTQYFGPGTRLTVL.

The chain employs TRBV5-1 and TRBJ2-1; no clear D gene. Germline V gene data show CDR1 as SGHRS and CDR2 as YFSETQ. The CDR3 is 13 residues long. V was trimmed by 0 bases and J by 3 bases, leaving 4 bases between them. The CDR3 reads CASSLESYNEQFF. The CDR3 nucleotides read TGCGCCAGCAGCTTGGAGAGCTACAATGAGCAGTTCTTC.

This chain links TRBV27 with TRBJ1-3, with TRBD1 matching over 11 bases. Germline trimming cut 5 bases from V and 3 bases from J; bases unmatched to any gene: 3. CDR1 is MNHEY and CDR2 is SMNVEV in the germline V gene (reference sequence). The CDR3 extends over 15 amino acids. CDR3 loop: CASSLGTGGGNTIYF. The DNA of the CDR3 is TGTGCCAGCAGTCTTGGGACAGGGGGTGGAAACACCATATATTTT.

This clone showed up just once. This chain links TRBV3-1 (or the pseudogene TRBV3-2) with TRBJ2-7; TRBD1 matches at 12 bases. Germline CDR1 and CDR2: LGHDT and YNNKEL (reference sequence). This CDR3 is built from 16 residues. Trimming at V came to 1 base and at J to 5 bases, leaving 6 bases not matched to a gene. The CDR3 reads CASSQVAGTGGNEQYF. In nucleotides, the CDR3 is TGTGCCAGCAGCCAAGTCGCCGGGACAGGGGGCAACGAGCAGTACTTC.

The chain uses TRBV4-3 and TRBJ1-5; TRBD1 aligns across 8 bases. CDR1 LGHNA and CDR2 YSLEER come from the germline V gene. The CDR3 totals 19 residues. J was trimmed by 2 bases and V by 2 bases; bases with no gene match: 14. In nucleotides, the CDR3 is TGCGCCAGCAGCCAAAATCATGGACAGGGTGTTTTAGGCAATCAGCCCCAGCATTTT. Its translation: CASSQNHGQGVLGNQPQHF.

This CDR3 reads CASSPPFGVAARRGEQFF. The CDR3 DNA sequence: TGTGCCAGCAGCCCGCCGTTTGGGGTAGCCGCGAGGAGAGGGGAGCAGTTCTTC. The rearrangement links TRBV7-9 to TRBJ2-1, with D possibly TRBD2 on 5 matching bases. V gave up 5 bases and J gave up 10 bases, with 30 bases separating them. The CDR3 is 18 amino acids. CDR1 and CDR2 (germline): SEHNR, FQNEAQ (reference sequence).

The rearrangement joins TRBV6-2 or TRBV6-3 to TRBJ1-1; D uncertain. Deletions cut 2 bases from V and 1 base from J, with 8 bases between. This CDR3 has 14 amino acids. The V gene's germline CDR1 is MNHEY and CDR2 SVGEGT. CDR3 nucleotide sequence: TGTGCCAGCAGTTACGGAGCGTCGAACACTGAAGCTTTCTTT. The encoded protein is CASSYGASNTEAFF.

The chain has TRBV19 and TRBJ1-2; D is possibly TRBD1 (6 bases). The CDR3 consists of 13 residues. V lost 11 bases, J lost 2 bases, and 15 bases lay in between. Germline CDR1 LNHDA, CDR2 SQIVND (reference sequence). CDR3 coding DNA: TGTGCCTCCTGGGACACAGAAAACTATGGCTACACCTTC. It is translated as CASWDTENYGYTF. Full variable domain (remainder filled in from reference TRBV19 and TRBJ1-2): DGGITQSPKYLFRKEGQNVTLSCEQNLNHDAMYWYRQDPGQGLRLIYYSQIVNDFQKGDIAEGYSVSREKKESFPLTVTSAQKNPTAFYLCASWDTENYGYTFGSGTRLTVV.

This clone was seen only once. The chain employs TRBV27 and TRBJ1-6; D is perhaps TRBD1 (5 bases). Germline loops: CDR1 MNHEY, CDR2 SMNVEV (reference sequence). The length of the CDR3 is 17 residues. V lost 3 bases, J lost 4 bases, and 16 bases lay in between. CDR3 nucleotides: TGTGCCAGCAGTTTGGAACAGGCGCACACATATAATTCACCCCTCCACTTT. Protein sequence: CASSLEQAHTYNSPLHF.

V usage is TRBV28 and J usage is TRBJ2-6, with TRBD1 identical over 7 bases. CDR1 MDHEN and CDR2 SYDVKM come from the germline V gene. This CDR3 is 18 amino acids long. Trimming at V came to 5 bases and at J to 0 bases, leaving 10 bases not matched to a gene. This CDR3 reads CASSVQGLLSSGANVLTF. Written as DNA, the CDR3 is TGTGCCAGCAGTGTACAGGGGCTACTAAGCTCTGGGGCCAACGTCCTGACTTTC.

The V gene is TRBV10-3, the J gene TRBJ1-1; D remains unclear. Germline V gene sequence: CDR1 ENHRY, CDR2 SYGVKD. The CDR3 has 12 amino acids. V shed 2 bases and J shed 11 bases, with 12 bases lying between them. The CDR3 sequence: CAISESREWAFF. As DNA, the CDR3 is TGTGCCATCAGTGAGAGTAGGGAGTGGGCTTTCTTT.

CDR3 nucleotides: TGTGCCAGCACCTGGACTAGCGGGAGTTCCGGGGAGCTGTTTTTT. Translated: CASTWTSGSSGELFF. J is TRBJ2-2 and V is TRBV6-6; 13 bases agree with TRBD2. Germline V CDR1 and CDR2: MNHNY, SVGAGI (reference sequence). V lost 7 bases, J lost 6 bases, and 5 bases stayed unmatched. The CDR3 extends over 15 amino acids.

The chain combines TRBV29-1 with TRBJ2-3, with a weak D call TRBD2 (6 bases). The CDR3 length is 12 residues. The V gene's germline CDR1 is SQVTM and CDR2 ANQGSEA. Trimming removed 8 bases at V and 2 bases at J, with 11 bases between. The CDR3 reads CSTLANTDTQYF. CDR3 in DNA: TGCAGCACCCTAGCGAACACAGATACGCAGTATTTT.

This chain links TRBV15 with TRBJ2-5; no definite D call. Germline CDR1 is LNHNV and CDR2 is YYDKDF (reference sequence). The V end was cut by 3 bases, the J end by 4 bases, with 9 bases between. CDR3 size: 13 residues. In nucleotides, the CDR3 is TGTGCCACCAGCAGTCATACAATAGAGACCCAGTACTTC. This gives the protein CATSSHTIETQYF.

This clone was seen a few times. The chain uses TRBV5-6 and TRBJ1-6, with 8 bases aligning to TRBD1. Germline CDR1 and CDR2: SGHDT and YYEEEE. The CDR3 has 14 amino acids. J was trimmed by 7 bases and V by 0 bases; bases with no gene match: 0. CDR3 protein: CASSLDRGNSPLHF. DNA of the CDR3: TGTGCCAGCAGCTTGGACAGGGGGAATTCACCCCTCCACTTT.